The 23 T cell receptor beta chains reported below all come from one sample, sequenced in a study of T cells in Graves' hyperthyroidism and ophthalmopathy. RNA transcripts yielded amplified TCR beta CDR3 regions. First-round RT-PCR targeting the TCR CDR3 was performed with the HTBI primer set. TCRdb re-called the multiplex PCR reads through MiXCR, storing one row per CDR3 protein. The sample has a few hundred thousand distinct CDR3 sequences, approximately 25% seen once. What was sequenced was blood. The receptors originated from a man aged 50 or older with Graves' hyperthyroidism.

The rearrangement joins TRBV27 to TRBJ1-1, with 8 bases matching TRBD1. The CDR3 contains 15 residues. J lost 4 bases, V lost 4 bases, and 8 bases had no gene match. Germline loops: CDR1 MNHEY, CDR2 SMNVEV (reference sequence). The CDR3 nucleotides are TGTGCCAGCAGTTCCTCGGACAGGGAGAGCACTGAAGCTTTCTTT. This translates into CASSSSDRESTEAFF.

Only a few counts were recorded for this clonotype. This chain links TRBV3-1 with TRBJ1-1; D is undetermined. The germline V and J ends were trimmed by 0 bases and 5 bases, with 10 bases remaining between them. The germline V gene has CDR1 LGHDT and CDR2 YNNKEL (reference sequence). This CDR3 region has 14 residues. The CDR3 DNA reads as TGTGCCAGCAGCCAAGATCGATCGGGAACTGAAGCTTTCTTT. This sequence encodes CASSQDRSGTEAFF. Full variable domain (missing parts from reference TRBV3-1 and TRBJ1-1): DTAVSQTPKYLVTQMGNDKSIKCEQNLGHDTMYWYKQDSKKFLKIMFSYNNKELIINETVPNRFSPKSPDKAHLNLHINSLELGDSAVYFCASSQDRSGTEAFFGQGTRLTVV.

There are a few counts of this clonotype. The DNA of the CDR3 is TGTGCCATCGGTGGCGGGATAAAGGAGGGGAATGAGCAGTTCTTC. Encoded protein: CAIGGGIKEGNEQFF. The chain employs TRBV10-3 and TRBJ2-1; a possible D gene is TRBD2 (6 bases). Between the trimmed V and J ends, which lost 8 bases and 7 bases, there was a span of 21 bases. CDR1 is ENHRY and CDR2 is SYGVKD in the germline V gene. The CDR3 has 15 amino acids.

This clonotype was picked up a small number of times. The CDR3 bases are TGTGCCAGCAGTGAAGAAGGGAAAGCTTCTGAGAATGAGCAGTTCTTC. Its protein product is CASSEEGKASENEQFF. V is TRBV6-1 and J is TRBJ2-1; D gene ambiguous. The V and J ends lost 1 base and 7 bases respectively, with 17 bases between them. The CDR3 length is 16 residues. The germline V gene has CDR1 MNHNS and CDR2 SASEGT.

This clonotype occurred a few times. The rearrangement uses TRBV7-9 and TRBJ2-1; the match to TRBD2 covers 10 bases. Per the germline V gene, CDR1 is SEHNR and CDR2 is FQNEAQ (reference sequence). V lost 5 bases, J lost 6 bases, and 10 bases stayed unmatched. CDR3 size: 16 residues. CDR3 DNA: TGTGCCAGCAGCCCCCAAGGAAGCGGGAGGGGCAATGAGCAGTTCTTC. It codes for CASSPQGSGRGNEQFF. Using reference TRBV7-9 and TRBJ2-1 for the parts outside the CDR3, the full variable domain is DTGVSQNPRHKITKRGQNVTFRCDPISEHNRLYWYRQTLGQGPEFLTYFQNEAQLEKSRLLSDRFSAERPKGSFSTLEIQRTEQGDSAMYLCASSPQGSGRGNEQFFGPGTRLTVL.

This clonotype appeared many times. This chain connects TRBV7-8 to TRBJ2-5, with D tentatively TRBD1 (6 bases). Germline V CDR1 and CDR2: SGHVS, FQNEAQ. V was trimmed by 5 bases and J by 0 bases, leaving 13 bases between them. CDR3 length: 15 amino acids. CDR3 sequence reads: CASSGRTDYQETQYF. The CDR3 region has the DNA TGTGCCAGCAGCGGACGGACAGACTACCAAGAGACCCAGTACTTC.

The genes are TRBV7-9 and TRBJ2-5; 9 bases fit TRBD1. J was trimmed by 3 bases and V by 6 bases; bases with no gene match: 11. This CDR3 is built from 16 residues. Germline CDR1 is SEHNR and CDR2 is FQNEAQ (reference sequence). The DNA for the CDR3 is TGTGCCAGCAGTACCTCGGGACAGGGAAGGAAAGAGACCCAGTACTTC. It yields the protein CASSTSGQGRKETQYF. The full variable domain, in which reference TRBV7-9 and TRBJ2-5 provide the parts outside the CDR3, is DTGVSQNPRHKITKRGQNVTFRCDPISEHNRLYWYRQTLGQGPEFLTYFQNEAQLEKSRLLSDRFSAERPKGSFSTLEIQRTEQGDSAMYLCASSTSGQGRKETQYFGPGTRLLVL.

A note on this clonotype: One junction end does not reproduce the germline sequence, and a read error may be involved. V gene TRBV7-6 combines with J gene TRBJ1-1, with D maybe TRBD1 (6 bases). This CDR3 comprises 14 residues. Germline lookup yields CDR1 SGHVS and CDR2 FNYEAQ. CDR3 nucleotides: TGTGCCTGCAGCTCACAGGGATCTTACACTGAAGCTTTCTTT. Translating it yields CACSSQGSYTEAFF. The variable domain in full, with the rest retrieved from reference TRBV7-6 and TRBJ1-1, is GAGVSQSPRYKVTKRGQDVALRCDPISGHVSLYWYRQALGQGPEFLTYFNYEAQQDKSGLPNDRFSAERPEGSISTLTIQRTEQRDSAMYRCACSSQGSYTEAFFGQGTRLTVV.

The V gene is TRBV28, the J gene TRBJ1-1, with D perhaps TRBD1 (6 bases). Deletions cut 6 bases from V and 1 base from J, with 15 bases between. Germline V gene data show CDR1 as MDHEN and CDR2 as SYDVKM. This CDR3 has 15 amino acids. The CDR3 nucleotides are TGTGCCAGCAGCCAACTGGGGGCCCCGAACACTGAAGCTTTCTTT. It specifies CASSQLGAPNTEAFF.

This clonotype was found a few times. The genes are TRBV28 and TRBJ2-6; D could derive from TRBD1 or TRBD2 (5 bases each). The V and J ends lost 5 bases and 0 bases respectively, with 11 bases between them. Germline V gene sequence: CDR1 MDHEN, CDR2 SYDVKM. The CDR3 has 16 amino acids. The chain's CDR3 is CASSPPGPSGANVLTF. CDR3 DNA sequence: TGTGCCAGCAGTCCGCCGGGACCCTCTGGGGCCAACGTCCTGACTTTC.

The CDR3 nucleotides read TGTGCCAGCACCCAACAGGGGGCATTTTCACCCCTCCACTTT. Its protein is CASTQQGAFSPLHF. The rearrangement joins TRBV28 to TRBJ1-6, with TRBD1 identical over 9 bases. This CDR3 is 14 amino acids long. V shed 7 bases and J 9 bases; nucleotides not matched to a gene: 7. Germline V gene lookup returns CDR1 MDHEN and CDR2 SYDVKM.

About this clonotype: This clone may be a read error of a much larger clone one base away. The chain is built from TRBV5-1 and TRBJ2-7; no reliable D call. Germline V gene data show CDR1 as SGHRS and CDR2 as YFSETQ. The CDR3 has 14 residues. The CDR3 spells CASSLVQEPYEQCF. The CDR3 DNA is TGCGCCAGCAGCTTGGTTCAGGAACCCTACGAGCAGTGCTTC. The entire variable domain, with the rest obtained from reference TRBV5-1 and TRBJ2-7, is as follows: KAGVTQTPRYLIKTRGQQVTLSCSPISGHRSVSWYQQTPGQGLQFLFEYFSETQRNKGNFPGRFSGRQFSNSRSEMNVSTLELGDSALYLCASSLVQEPYEQCFGPGTRLTVT.

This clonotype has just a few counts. The CDR3 coding sequence is TGTGCCTGGAGAGGGGGGGGGTCGAACACCGGGGAGCTGTTTTTT. This gives the protein CAWRGGGSNTGELFF. The gene calls are TRBV30 and TRBJ2-2; tentatively, D is TRBD2 (7 bases). Trimming removed 3 bases at V and 0 bases at J, with 11 bases between. CDR1 is GTSNPN, CDR2 SVGIG, per germline (reference sequence). The CDR3 totals 15 residues.

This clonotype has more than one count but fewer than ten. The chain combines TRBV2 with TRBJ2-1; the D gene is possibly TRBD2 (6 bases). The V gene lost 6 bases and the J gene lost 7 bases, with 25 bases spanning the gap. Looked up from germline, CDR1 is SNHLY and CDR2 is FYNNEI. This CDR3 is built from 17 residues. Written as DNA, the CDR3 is TGTGCCAGCAGAGCTAGTTCCGGGAGCCTGGGTGGGAATGAGCAGTTCTTC. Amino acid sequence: CASRASSGSLGGNEQFF.

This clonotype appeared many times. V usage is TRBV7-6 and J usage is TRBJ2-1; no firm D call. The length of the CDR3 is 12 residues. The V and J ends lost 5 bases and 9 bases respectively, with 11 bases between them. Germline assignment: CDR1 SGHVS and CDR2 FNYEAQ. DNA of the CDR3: TGTGCCAGCAGCCTAGGCGGTAGTGAGCAGTTCTTC. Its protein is CASSLGGSEQFF.

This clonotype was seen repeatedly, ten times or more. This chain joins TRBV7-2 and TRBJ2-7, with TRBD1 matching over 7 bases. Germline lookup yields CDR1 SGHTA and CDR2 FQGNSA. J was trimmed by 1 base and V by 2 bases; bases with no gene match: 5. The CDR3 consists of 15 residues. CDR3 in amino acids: CASSLRQGPSYEQYF. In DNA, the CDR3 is TGTGCCAGCAGCTTACGACAGGGTCCATCCTACGAGCAGTACTTC.

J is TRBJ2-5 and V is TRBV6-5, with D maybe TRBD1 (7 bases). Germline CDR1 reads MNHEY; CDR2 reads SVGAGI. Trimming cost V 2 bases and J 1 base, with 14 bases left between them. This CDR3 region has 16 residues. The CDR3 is CASSYGLQGGQETQYF. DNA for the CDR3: TGTGCCAGCAGTTACGGCCTCCAGGGGGGCCAAGAGACCCAGTACTTC.

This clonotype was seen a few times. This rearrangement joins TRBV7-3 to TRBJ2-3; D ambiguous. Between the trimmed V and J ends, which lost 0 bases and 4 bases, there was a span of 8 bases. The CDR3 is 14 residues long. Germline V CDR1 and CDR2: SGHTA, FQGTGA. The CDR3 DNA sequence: TGTGCCAGCAGCTTAACGTTAAACTCAGATACGCAGTATTTT. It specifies CASSLTLNSDTQYF.

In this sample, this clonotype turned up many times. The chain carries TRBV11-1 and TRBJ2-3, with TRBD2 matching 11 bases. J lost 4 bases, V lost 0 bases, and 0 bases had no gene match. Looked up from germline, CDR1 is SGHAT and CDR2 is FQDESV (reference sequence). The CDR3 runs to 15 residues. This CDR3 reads CASSLASGRADTQYF. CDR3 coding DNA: TGTGCCAGCAGCTTAGCTAGCGGGAGGGCAGATACGCAGTATTTT. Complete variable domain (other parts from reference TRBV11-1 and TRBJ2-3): EAEVAQSPRYKITEKSQAVAFWCDPISGHATLYWYRQILGQGPELLVQFQDESVVDDSQLPKDRFSAERLKGVDSTLKIQPAELGDSAMYLCASSLASGRADTQYFGPGTRLTVL.

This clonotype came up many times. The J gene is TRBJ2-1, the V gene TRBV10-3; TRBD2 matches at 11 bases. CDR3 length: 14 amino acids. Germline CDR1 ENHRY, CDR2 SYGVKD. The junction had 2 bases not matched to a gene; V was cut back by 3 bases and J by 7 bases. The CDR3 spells CAISELAGDNEQFF. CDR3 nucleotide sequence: TGTGCCATCAGTGAACTAGCGGGAGATAATGAGCAGTTCTTC.

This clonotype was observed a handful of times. The chain's CDR3 is CASSHLLGTGRETQYF. CDR3 sequence (DNA): TGTGCCAGCAGCCACCTCTTGGGAACCGGACGGGAGACCCAGTACTTC. The chain links TRBV3-1 to TRBJ2-5; D call uncertain. V lost 3 bases and J lost 5, with 19 bases in between. The CDR3 length is 16 residues. Germline-derived CDR1 and CDR2 are LGHDT and YNNKEL (reference sequence).

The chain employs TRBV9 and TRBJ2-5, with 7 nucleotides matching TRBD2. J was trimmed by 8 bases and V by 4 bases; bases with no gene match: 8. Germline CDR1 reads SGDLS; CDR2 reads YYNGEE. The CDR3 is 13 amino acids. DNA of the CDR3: TGTGCCAGCAGCCGGTGGGGGGGTGAAACCCAGTACTTC. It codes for CASSRWGGETQYF.

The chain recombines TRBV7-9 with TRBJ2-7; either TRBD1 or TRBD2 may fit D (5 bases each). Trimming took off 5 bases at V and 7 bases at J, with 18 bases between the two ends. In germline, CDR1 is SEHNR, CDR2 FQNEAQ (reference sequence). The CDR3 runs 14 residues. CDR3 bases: TGTGCCAGCAGCCACGGACAAACTAGACGGGAGCAGTACTTC. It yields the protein CASSHGQTRREQYF. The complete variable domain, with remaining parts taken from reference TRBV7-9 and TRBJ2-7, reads DTGVSQNPRHKITKRGQNVTFRCDPISEHNRLYWYRQTLGQGPEFLTYFQNEAQLEKSRLLSDRFSAERPKGSFSTLEIQRTEQGDSAMYLCASSHGQTRREQYFGPGTRLTVT.